These 24 T cell receptor beta chains share one sample of origin, sequenced in a study of early T cells in non-severe SARS-CoV-2 infection. MiXCR was run by TCRdb on the 5' RACE reads, yielding one entry per CDR3 protein. The profile shows tens of thousands of distinct CDR3 sequences, around 13% of them singletons. Sequencing input: whole blood. The receptors shown here come from an adult who was a healthcare worker with PCR-confirmed SARS-CoV-2 infection or an uninfected control (not recorded which).

In its sample, this clonotype was seen many times. The chain uses TRBV6-6 and TRBJ1-1; the D gene is possibly TRBD1 (6 bases). The V end was cut by 5 bases, the J end by 2 bases, with 12 bases between. The CDR3 loop spans 14 amino acids. Germline loops: CDR1 MNHNY, CDR2 SVGAGI (reference sequence). In nucleotides, the CDR3 is TGTGCCAGCAGTGCACAGGGACTAAACACTGAAGCTTTCTTT. Its translation is CASSAQGLNTEAFF.

This clonotype came up many times. The J gene is TRBJ2-5, the V gene TRBV20-1; D unclear. Trimming cost V 4 bases and J 3 bases, with 15 bases left between them. Germline CDR1 reads DFQATT; CDR2 reads SNEGSKA (reference sequence). There are 14 residues in the CDR3. The CDR3 nucleotides read TGCAGTGCTACAACGATTTGGACGGAAGAGACCCAGTACTTC. Its protein product is CSATTIWTEETQYF.

The rearrangement joins TRBV28 to TRBJ1-5, with a weak D call TRBD1 (5 bases). V dropped 8 bases and J dropped 7 bases, with 15 bases sitting between them. Germline CDR1 MDHEN, CDR2 SYDVKM. CDR3 length: 13 amino acids. CDR3 protein: CASARGGYQPQHF. The CDR3, as DNA: TGTGCCAGCGCCCGCGGGGGTTACCAGCCCCAGCATTTT.

There are a few counts of this clonotype. The chain carries TRBV29-1 and TRBJ2-2, with D possibly being TRBD1 (5 bases). CDR3 length equals 13 residues. Looked up from germline, CDR1 is SQVTM and CDR2 is ANQGSEA. The V end was cut by 1 base, the J end by 5 bases, with 8 bases between. CDR3 bases: TGCAGCGTTGAAGGGGGCAGTACCGGGGAGCTGTTTTTT. Protein sequence: CSVEGGSTGELFF.

The genes are TRBV3-1 and TRBJ1-2, with 8 bases matching TRBD1. CDR1 and CDR2 (germline): LGHDT, YNNKEL (reference sequence). V gave up 4 bases and J gave up 8 bases; unmatched junction bases: 6. The CDR3 length is 13 residues. As DNA, the CDR3 is TGTGCCAGCAGCCGAGACAGGGGAGGAGGCTACACCTTC. The encoded protein is CASSRDRGGGYTF.

In this sample, this clonotype turned up a few times. This chain connects TRBV7-6 to TRBJ2-3; possibly TRBD2 for D (6 bases). The germline V gene encodes CDR1 SGHVS and CDR2 FNYEAQ. The CDR3 consists of 15 residues. V lost 0 bases and J lost 4, with 11 bases in between. This CDR3 is CASSLAGGASDTQYF. In DNA form, the CDR3 reads TGTGCCAGCAGCTTAGCTGGCGGGGCGTCAGATACGCAGTATTTT.

There are many counts of this clonotype. V usage is TRBV29-1 and J usage is TRBJ2-1; D perhaps matches TRBD1 (5 bases). This CDR3 spans 12 amino acids. V shed 4 bases and J shed 6 bases, with 10 bases lying between them. Germline-derived CDR1 and CDR2 are SQVTM and ANQGSEA. CDR3: CSVAFQGNEQFF. CDR3 in DNA: TGCAGCGTTGCCTTTCAGGGCAATGAGCAGTTCTTC.

The sample holds a few counts of this clonotype. The chain links TRBV7-2 to TRBJ2-1; D might be TRBD1 or TRBD2, each matching 5 bases. The V end was cut by 4 bases, the J end by 12 bases, with 13 bases between. The CDR3 is 12 amino acids. The germline CDR1 and CDR2 sequences are SGHTA and FQGNSA. CDR3 protein: CASSSPGRGQFF. CDR3 DNA: TGTGCCAGCAGCTCCCCAGGGAGAGGGCAGTTCTTC.

The sample holds a few counts of this clonotype. This chain uses TRBV28 with TRBJ1-1, with 10 bases fitting TRBD1. The CDR3 loop spans 13 amino acids. The V segment lost 9 bases and the J segment 3 bases; nucleotides outside the gene matches: 4. CDR1 MDHEN and CDR2 SYDVKM come from the germline V gene. CDR3 bases: TGTGCCAGTGGGACAGGGGTGCACACTGAAGCTTTCTTT. Its translation is CASGTGVHTEAFF.

This rearrangement joins TRBV29-1 to TRBJ2-5; the D gene is possibly TRBD1 (5 bases). The germline V gene has CDR1 SQVTM and CDR2 ANQGSEA. The V gene lost 3 bases and the J gene lost 0 bases, with 8 bases spanning the gap. CDR3 length equals 13 residues. CDR3 in amino acids: CSVEGLHQETQYF. The CDR3 bases are TGCAGCGTTGAGGGGCTACACCAAGAGACCCAGTACTTC.

This clonotype came up a few times. The chain recombines TRBV28 with TRBJ2-5, with 7 bases identical to TRBD2. This CDR3 contains 15 residues. Trimming took 8 bases from V and 3 from J; bases not matched to a gene: 12. From germline, CDR1 is MDHEN and CDR2 SYDVKM. Here the CDR3 reads CASRDRASGKETQYF. CDR3 DNA sequence: TGTGCCAGCCGAGACCGCGCTAGCGGAAAAGAGACCCAGTACTTC. The full variable domain, its missing parts supplied by reference TRBV28 and TRBJ2-5, is DVKVTQSSRYLVKRTGEKVFLECVQDMDHENMFWYRQDPGLGLRLIYFSYDVKMKEKGDIPEGYSVSREKKERFSLILESASTNQTSMYLCASRDRASGKETQYFGPGTRLLVL.

The chain combines TRBV7-2 with TRBJ2-1; D gene unclear. CDR1 and CDR2 (germline): SGHTA, FQGNSA. Trimming took 1 base from V and 5 from J, leaving 12 bases between them. The CDR3 consists of 15 residues. In DNA form, the CDR3 reads TGTGCCAGCAGCTTAGACCCCAACCCGGACAATGAGCAGTTCTTC. This encodes CASSLDPNPDNEQFF. The full variable domain, completed using reference TRBV7-2 and TRBJ2-1, is GAGVSQSPSNKVTEKGKDVELRCDPISGHTALYWYRQSLGQGLEFLIYFQGNSAPDKSGLPSDRFSAERTGGSVSTLTIQRTQQEDSAVYLCASSLDPNPDNEQFFGPGTRLTVL.

Many counts were recorded for this clonotype. The rearrangement uses TRBV20-1 and TRBJ2-1; D unresolved. The CDR3 consists of 14 residues. V lost 0 bases to trimming and J lost 4 bases, with 10 bases between them. CDR1 is DFQATT and CDR2 is SNEGSKA in the germline V gene (reference sequence). The CDR3 DNA follows: TGCAGTGCTAGAGATCCAACGGTTTACAATGAGCAGTTCTTC. Translating it yields CSARDPTVYNEQFF.

The chain combines TRBV7-9 with TRBJ2-3, with 9 bases fitting TRBD2. Germline trimming cut 2 bases from V and 5 bases from J; bases unmatched to any gene: 2. This CDR3 is built from 14 residues. CDR1 is SEHNR and CDR2 is FQNEAQ in the germline V gene (reference sequence). CDR3 loop: CASSLLAGKDTQYF. The DNA of the CDR3 is TGTGCCAGCAGCTTACTAGCGGGAAAAGATACGCAGTATTTT.

V gene TRBV5-6 combines with J gene TRBJ2-2; D call uncertain. The CDR3 length is 16 residues. CDR1 is SGHDT and CDR2 is YYEEEE in the germline V gene. The V end was cut by 4 bases, the J end by 0 bases, with 13 bases between. The CDR3 protein is CASSRLTNANTGELFF. The CDR3 bases are TGTGCCAGCAGCCGCTTGACGAACGCGAACACCGGGGAGCTGTTTTTT.

This clonotype has at least ten counts. The V call is TRBV7-8, the J call TRBJ2-7; 8 bases match TRBD2. With V trimmed by 5 bases and J by 6 bases, 15 bases remained unmatched. The CDR3 length is 16 residues. Germline V CDR1 and CDR2: SGHVS, FQNEAQ. The CDR3 nucleotides are TGTGCCAGCAGCCCAGGGACTAGAGGTCCCTTCAGCGAGCAGTACTTC. Encoded protein: CASSPGTRGPFSEQYF.

This clonotype has a count of ten or more. The rearrangement joins TRBV28 to TRBJ1-6; maybe TRBD1 (5 bases). The V gene's germline CDR1 is MDHEN and CDR2 SYDVKM. V was cut by 4 bases and J by 11 bases, with 15 bases left in between. The CDR3 totals 14 residues. CDR3 region: CASSWGTAVPPLHF. As DNA, the CDR3 is TGTGCCAGCAGTTGGGGGACGGCCGTTCCACCCCTCCACTTT.

The chain joins TRBV29-1 to TRBJ2-7, with a tentative D call TRBD1 (6 bases). Germline V gives CDR1 SQVTM, CDR2 ANQGSEA. Between the trimmed V and J ends, which lost 1 base and 2 bases, there was a span of 9 bases. The CDR3 has 13 residues. CDR3 DNA sequence: TGCAGCGTTGAAGGGACAGCCACCTACGAGCAGTACTTC. Residues: CSVEGTATYEQYF.

This clonotype was observed a handful of times. A read error may produce the germline difference seen at one junction end. The gene calls are TRBV6-1 and TRBJ1-6; D remains unclear. The CDR3 runs to 13 residues. Germline V lookup: CDR1 MNHNS, CDR2 SASEGT. The CDR3 loop is CASSETPNSPLHF. DNA for the CDR3: TGTGCCAGCAGTGAGACACCGAATTCACCCCTCCATTTT.

This clonotype was counted at least ten times. The rearrangement joins TRBV12-3 or TRBV12-4 to TRBJ1-1; 9 bases map to TRBD1. The CDR3 runs 15 residues. Trimming removed 5 bases from V and 1 base from J; junction bases left unmatched: 5. DNA for the CDR3: TGTGCCAGCAGTCCCCTGGACAGGGGGAACACTGAAGCTTTCTTT. It is translated as CASSPLDRGNTEAFF.

This clonotype was counted only a few times. The chain links TRBV20-1 to TRBJ1-1; the D gene is possibly TRBD1 (5 bases). CDR1 and CDR2 from the germline V gene are DFQATT and SNEGSKA (reference sequence). V was pared by 0 bases and J by 3 bases, with 17 bases between. CDR3 length: 16 residues. The DNA for the CDR3 is TGCAGTGCTAGAGATAACAGGTTCGCGGGGGACACTGAAGCTTTCTTT. Its translation is CSARDNRFAGDTEAFF.

This clonotype appeared many times. V and J are TRBV11-2 and TRBJ2-7; tentatively, D is TRBD2 (5 bases). The CDR3 sequence is 15 residues long. Germline loops: CDR1 SGHAT, CDR2 FQNNGV. Trimming shortened V by 4 bases and J by 2 bases, and 15 bases separated the two germline ends. CDR3 DNA: TGTGCCAGCAGCTCCCCAGAAGCGGCCACCTACGAGCAGTACTTC. Amino acid sequence: CASSSPEAATYEQYF.

The J gene is TRBJ2-7, the V gene TRBV11-3, with TRBD2 identical over 10 bases. CDR3 length: 15 residues. V gave up 4 bases and J gave up 3 bases; unmatched junction bases: 6. CDR1 is SGHNT and CDR2 is YENEEA in the germline V gene. CDR3 protein: CASSYTSGEVYEQYF. The CDR3 DNA reads as TGTGCCAGCAGCTATACTAGCGGGGAGGTCTACGAGCAGTACTTC. The entire variable domain, with the rest obtained from reference TRBV11-3 and TRBJ2-7, is as follows: EAGVVQSPRYKIIEKKQPVAFWCNPISGHNTLYWYLQNLGQGPELLIRYENEEAVDDSQLPKDRFSAERLKGVDSTLKIQPAELGDSAVYLCASSYTSGEVYEQYFGPGTRLTVT.

The gene calls are TRBV29-1 and TRBJ1-1; D call uncertain. Trimming took 4 bases from V and 4 from J, leaving 7 bases between them. Germline V CDR1 and CDR2: SQVTM, ANQGSEA. This CDR3 is built from 11 residues. The CDR3 DNA reads as TGCAGCGTTGCGGTATCCACTGAAGCTTTCTTT. Translated, it gives CSVAVSTEAFF.